A single sample gave rise to the 11 T cell receptor beta chains below, sequenced in a study of T cells after yellow fever vaccination. TCRdb reprocessed the 5' RACE reads via MiXCR and lists one record per CDR3 protein. Here the sample spans some 100,000 distinct CDR3 sequences, almost 9% being singletons. The sample consisted of CD8+ T cells not binding an NS4B(214-222) dextramer, sorted from PBMCs, taken approximately 15 days after the first yellow fever vaccination. Source of these receptors: a man aged 18 to 30 who received the YFV17D yellow fever vaccine.

The chain employs TRBV6-5 and TRBJ2-5, with TRBD1 identical over 8 bases. The CDR3 length is 16 residues. V shed 0 bases, J shed 1 base, and the junction held 4 bases outside the gene matches. The germline V gene encodes CDR1 MNHEY and CDR2 SVGAGI. CDR3 bases: TGTGCCAGCAGTTACTCCCCGGACAGGGCCCAAGAGACCCAGTACTTC. Its protein product is CASSYSPDRAQETQYF.

The chain combines TRBV7-9 with TRBJ1-5; 8 nucleotides line up with TRBD1. The CDR3 has 14 amino acids. After removal of 4 bases from V and 5 bases from J, the junction contained 4 bases not matched to a gene. CDR1 and CDR2 from the germline V gene are SEHNR and FQNEAQ (reference sequence). The CDR3 region has the DNA TGTGCCAGCAGCTCCTACAGGGGGGATCAGCCCCAGCATTTT. Protein sequence: CASSSYRGDQPQHF.

This clonotype was counted many times. The J gene is TRBJ2-1, the V gene TRBV27; D may correspond to TRBD1 or TRBD2 (5 bases each). The CDR3 has 14 residues. V was clipped by 3 bases and J by 3 bases, with 9 bases between them. Germline V gene data show CDR1 as MNHEY and CDR2 as SMNVEV (reference sequence). The CDR3 coding sequence is TGTGCCAGCAGTTTCTGGGGGAGCTACAATGAGCAGTTCTTC. Its translation is CASSFWGSYNEQFF.

This clonotype appeared many times. This chain uses TRBV11-2 with TRBJ2-1; 9 bases line up with TRBD1. The germline CDR1 and CDR2 sequences are SGHAT and FQNNGV. There are 15 residues in the CDR3. After removal of 1 base from V and 7 bases from J, the junction contained 5 bases not matched to a gene. The chain's CDR3 is CASSLGGDRVNEQFF. Written as DNA, the CDR3 is TGTGCCAGCAGCTTAGGCGGGGACAGGGTAAATGAGCAGTTCTTC.

This chain joins TRBV27 and TRBJ1-2, with D uncertain. Germline V gene lookup returns CDR1 MNHEY and CDR2 SMNVEV (reference sequence). Trimming stripped 2 bases from V and 5 bases from J, with 9 bases between. This CDR3 has 13 amino acids. DNA of the CDR3: TGTGCCAGCAGTTTAGATCCAGCGTATGGCTACACCTTC. Amino acids: CASSLDPAYGYTF.

This clonotype has ten or more counts. The V and J genes are TRBV5-1 and TRBJ2-1; 11 nucleotides match TRBD2. Looked up from germline, CDR1 is SGHRS and CDR2 is YFSETQ. This CDR3 region has 15 residues. V dropped 4 bases and J dropped 10; count of bases not matched to a gene: 10. The CDR3 bases are TGCGCCAGCAGCAGGACTAGCGGGTGGGGAGACGAGCAGTTCTTC. It codes for CASSRTSGWGDEQFF.

There are many counts of this clonotype. The CDR3 loop reads CSVRLVSNYGYTF. The CDR3 nucleotides read TGCAGCGTGAGACTCGTGTCAAACTATGGCTACACCTTC. The rearrangement links TRBV29-1 to TRBJ1-2, with D unclear. Germline lookup yields CDR1 SQVTM and CDR2 ANQGSEA. Trimming removed 6 bases from V and 2 bases from J, with 13 bases in between. The CDR3 totals 13 residues. Full variable domain (remainder filled in from reference TRBV29-1 and TRBJ1-2): SAVISQKPSRDICQRGTSLTIQCQVDSQVTMMFWYRQQPGQSLTLIATANQGSEATYESGFVIDKFPISRPNLTFSTLTVSNMSPEDSSIYLCSVRLVSNYGYTFGSGTRLTVV.

The genes are TRBV4-3 and TRBJ2-3, with TRBD2 matching over 7 bases. This CDR3 comprises 17 residues. Looked up from germline, CDR1 is LGHNA and CDR2 is YSLEER. Trimming took 0 bases from V and 0 from J; bases not matched to a gene: 6. The CDR3 loop reads CASSQDGRGGSTDTQYF. The CDR3 DNA reads as TGCGCCAGCAGCCAAGATGGGCGCGGGGGAAGCACAGATACGCAGTATTTT.

In this sample, this clonotype turned up once. At one of its ends the junction is not consistent with the germline gene, which may arise from a read error. This rearrangement joins TRBV7-9 to TRBJ1-6, with TRBD1 matching over 9 bases. This CDR3 is 16 amino acids long. Germline CDR1 SEHNR, CDR2 FQNEAQ (reference sequence). CDR3 protein: CATSGGQGPYGSPLHF. The CDR3 region has the DNA TGTGCCACCAGCGGGGGACAGGGACCCTATGGTTCACCCCTCCACTTT.

This clonotype came up many times. V is TRBV3-1 and J is TRBJ2-2; D is uncertain. CDR3 length: 14 residues. Trimming pared 2 bases from V and 6 bases from J, leaving 10 bases between. The germline V gene encodes CDR1 LGHDT and CDR2 YNNKEL (reference sequence). CDR3 sequence: CASSQRKIAGELFF. The CDR3 coding sequence is TGTGCCAGCAGCCAAAGGAAGATCGCCGGGGAGCTGTTTTTT.

The chain combines TRBV4-3 with TRBJ2-3; 8 bases agree with TRBD2. Germline values: CDR1 LGHNA, CDR2 YSLEER. This CDR3 is built from 16 residues. Trimming cost V 4 bases and J 4 bases; bases outside gene matches: 10. The CDR3 reads CASSPVAGRGADTQYF. DNA for the CDR3: TGCGCCAGCAGCCCAGTAGCGGGACGGGGAGCAGATACGCAGTATTTT.